This T cell receptor beta chain was identified in a study of cytomegalovirus exposure and HLA in healthy donors. In the PCR, 60 Vbeta and 13 Jbeta primers were used. Libraries were prepared by immunoSEQ multiplex PCR; TCRdb keeps only in-frame clonotypes and omits some of them. The table lists some 120,000 clones, approximately 80% of them singletons. V lost 0 bases to trimming and J lost 2 bases, with 4 bases between them. The CDR3 contains 13 residues. The germline CDR1 and CDR2 sequences are SGHAT and FQNNGV. Whole-study results and caveats: With later analysis, a missense DCLRE1C variant became linked to TCR beta V- and J-gene trimming.

A remark on this clone: Its antigen is still unknown.

The clonotype originates from a man in his thirties or forties in good health and CMV-seronegative. The chain is built from TRBV11-2 and TRBJ1-1; D unclear. The sequencing input was PBMCs. CDR3 DNA sequence: TGTGCCAGCAGCTTAGATTATAACACTGAAGCTTTCTTT. Amino acids: CASSLDYNTEAFF.